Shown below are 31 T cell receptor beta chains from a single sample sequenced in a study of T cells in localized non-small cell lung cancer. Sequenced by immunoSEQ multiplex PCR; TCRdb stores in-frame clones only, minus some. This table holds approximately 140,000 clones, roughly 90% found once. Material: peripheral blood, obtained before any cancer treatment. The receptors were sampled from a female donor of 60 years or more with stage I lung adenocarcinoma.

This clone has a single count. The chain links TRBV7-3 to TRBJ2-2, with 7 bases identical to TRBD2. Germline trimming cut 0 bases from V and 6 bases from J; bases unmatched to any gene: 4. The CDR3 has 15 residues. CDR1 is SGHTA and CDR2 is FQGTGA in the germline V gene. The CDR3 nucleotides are TGTGCCAGCAGCTTAACTTCCACTAGCGCCGGGGAGCTGTTTTTT. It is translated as CASSLTSTSAGELFF.

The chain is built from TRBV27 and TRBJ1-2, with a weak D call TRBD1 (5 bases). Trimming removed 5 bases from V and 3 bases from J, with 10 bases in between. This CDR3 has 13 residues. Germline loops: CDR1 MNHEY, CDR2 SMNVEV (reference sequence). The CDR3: CASSIDRDYGYTF. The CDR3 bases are TGTGCCAGCAGTATTGACAGAGACTATGGCTACACCTTC.

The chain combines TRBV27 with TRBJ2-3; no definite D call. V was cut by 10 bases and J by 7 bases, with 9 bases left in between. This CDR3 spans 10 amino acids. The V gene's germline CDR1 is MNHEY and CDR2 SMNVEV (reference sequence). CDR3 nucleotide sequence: TGTGCCACCGAGTCGCATACGCAGTATTTT. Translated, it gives CATESHTQYF.

The CDR3 DNA follows: TGTGCCTGGAGCCCGGGGACTAAAAGCTCTACAGATACGCAGTATTTT. Translating it yields CAWSPGTKSSTDTQYF. V usage is TRBV30 and J usage is TRBJ2-3; 7 nucleotides line up with TRBD2. The J segment lost 3 bases and the V segment lost 3 bases, leaving 12 bases of the junction unmatched. CDR1 and CDR2 from the germline V gene are GTSNPN and SVGIG (reference sequence). CDR3 length: 16 amino acids.

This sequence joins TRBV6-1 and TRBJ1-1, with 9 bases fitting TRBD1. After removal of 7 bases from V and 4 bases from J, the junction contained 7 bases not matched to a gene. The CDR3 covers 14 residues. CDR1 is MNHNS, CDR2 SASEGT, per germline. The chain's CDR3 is CASTAGQGFTEAFF. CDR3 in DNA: TGTGCCAGCACCGCCGGACAGGGGTTCACTGAAGCTTTCTTT.

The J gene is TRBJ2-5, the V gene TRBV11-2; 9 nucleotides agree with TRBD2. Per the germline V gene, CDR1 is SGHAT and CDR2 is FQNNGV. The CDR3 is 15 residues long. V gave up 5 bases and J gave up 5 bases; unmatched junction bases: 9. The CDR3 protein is CASSRPGLAYETQYF. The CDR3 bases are TGTGCCAGCAGCCGCCCCGGACTAGCGTATGAGACCCAGTACTTC.

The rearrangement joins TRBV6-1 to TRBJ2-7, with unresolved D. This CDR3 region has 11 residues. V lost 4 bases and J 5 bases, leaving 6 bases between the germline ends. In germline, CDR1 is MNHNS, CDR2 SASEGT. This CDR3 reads CASSVLDEQYF. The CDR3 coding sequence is TGTGCCAGCAGTGTGCTAGACGAGCAGTACTTC.

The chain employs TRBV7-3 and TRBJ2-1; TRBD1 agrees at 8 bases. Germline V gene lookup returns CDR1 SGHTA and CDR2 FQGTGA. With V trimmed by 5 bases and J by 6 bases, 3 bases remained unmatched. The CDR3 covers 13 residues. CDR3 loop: CASSPDRGNEQFF. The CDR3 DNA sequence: TGTGCCAGCAGCCCCGACAGGGGCAATGAGCAGTTCTTC.

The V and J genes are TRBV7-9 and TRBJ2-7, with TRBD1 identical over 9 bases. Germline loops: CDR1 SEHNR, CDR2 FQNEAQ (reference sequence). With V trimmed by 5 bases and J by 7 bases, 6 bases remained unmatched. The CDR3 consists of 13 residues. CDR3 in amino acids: CASSPGQGREQYF. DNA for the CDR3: TGTGCCAGCAGCCCGGGACAGGGTAGGGAGCAGTACTTC.

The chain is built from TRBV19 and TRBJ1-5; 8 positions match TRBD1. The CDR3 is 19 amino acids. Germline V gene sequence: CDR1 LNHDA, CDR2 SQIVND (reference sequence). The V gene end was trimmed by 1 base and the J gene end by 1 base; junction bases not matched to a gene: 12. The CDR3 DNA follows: TGTGCCAGTAGTATAGGTGGGACAGGTGTGGGGAAGAGCAATCAGCCCCAGCATTTT. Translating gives CASSIGGTGVGKSNQPQHF.

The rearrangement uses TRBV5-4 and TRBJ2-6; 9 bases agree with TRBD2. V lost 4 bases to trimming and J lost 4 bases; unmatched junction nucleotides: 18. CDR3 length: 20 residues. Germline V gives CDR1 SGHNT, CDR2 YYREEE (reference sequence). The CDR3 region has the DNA TGTGCCAGCAGCGGGATGGGCCTAGCGGGGCGAGTAAGGGGGGCCAACGTCCTGACTTTC. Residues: CASSGMGLAGRVRGANVLTF.

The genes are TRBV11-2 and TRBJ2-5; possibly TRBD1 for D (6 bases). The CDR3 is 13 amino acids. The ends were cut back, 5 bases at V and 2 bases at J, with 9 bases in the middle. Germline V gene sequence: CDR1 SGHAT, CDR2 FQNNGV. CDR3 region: CASSLDRQETQYF. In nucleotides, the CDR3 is TGTGCCAGCAGCCTGGACAGACAAGAGACCCAGTACTTC.

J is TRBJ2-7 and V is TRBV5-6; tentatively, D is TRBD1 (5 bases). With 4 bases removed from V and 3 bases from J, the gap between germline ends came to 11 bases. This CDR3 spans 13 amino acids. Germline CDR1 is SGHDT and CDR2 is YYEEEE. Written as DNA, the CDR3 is TGTGCCAGCAGCACCGGACACAGCTACGAGCAGTACTTC. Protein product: CASSTGHSYEQYF.

CDR3 region: CASSISRAGRYEQYF. As DNA, the CDR3 is TGTGCCAGTAGTATCAGTCGCGCAGGGAGGTACGAGCAGTACTTC. The chain has TRBV19 and TRBJ2-7; tentative D call: TRBD2 (6 bases). Germline V CDR1 and CDR2: LNHDA, SQIVND (reference sequence). Trimming shortened V by 3 bases and J by 4 bases, and 16 bases separated the two germline ends. The CDR3 is 15 amino acids.

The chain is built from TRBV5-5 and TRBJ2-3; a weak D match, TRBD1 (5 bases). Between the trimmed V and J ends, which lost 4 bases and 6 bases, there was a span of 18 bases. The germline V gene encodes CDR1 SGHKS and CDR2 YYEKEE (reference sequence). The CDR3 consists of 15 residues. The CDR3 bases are TGTGCCAGCAGCCGAAGGGGCTCCTACACTGATACGCAGTATTTT. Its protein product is CASSRRGSYTDTQYF.

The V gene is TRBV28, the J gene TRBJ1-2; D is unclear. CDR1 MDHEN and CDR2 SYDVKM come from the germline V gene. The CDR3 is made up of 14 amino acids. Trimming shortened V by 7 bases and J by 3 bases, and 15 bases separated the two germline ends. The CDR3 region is CASTIPGSHYGYTF. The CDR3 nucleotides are TGTGCCAGCACCATCCCGGGCAGCCACTATGGCTACACCTTC.

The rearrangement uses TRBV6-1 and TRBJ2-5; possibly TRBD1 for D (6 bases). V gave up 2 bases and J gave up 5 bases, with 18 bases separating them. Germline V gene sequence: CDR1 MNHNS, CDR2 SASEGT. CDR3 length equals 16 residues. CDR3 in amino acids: CASSEPDRFISETQYF. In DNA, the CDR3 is TGTGCCAGCAGTGAACCCGACAGGTTCATAAGTGAGACCCAGTACTTC.

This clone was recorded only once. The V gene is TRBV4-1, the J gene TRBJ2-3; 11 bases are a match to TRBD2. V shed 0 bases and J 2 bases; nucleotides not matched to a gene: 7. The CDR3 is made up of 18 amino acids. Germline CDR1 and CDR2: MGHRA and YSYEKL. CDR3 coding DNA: TGCGCCAGCAGCCAAGAAGGGCTAGCGGGAGGATTCACAGATACGCAGTATTTT. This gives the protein CASSQEGLAGGFTDTQYF.

CDR3 DNA sequence: TGCGCCAGCAGCGCGTTATACGCTCCATGGAGGGCCTCCTACAATGAGCAGTTCTTC. It specifies CASSALYAPWRASYNEQFF. This chain links TRBV5-1 with TRBJ2-1, with D perhaps matching TRBD2 (6 bases). The germline gives CDR1 SGHRS, CDR2 YFSETQ. V was cut by 4 bases and J by 0 bases, with 23 bases left in between. The CDR3 totals 19 residues.

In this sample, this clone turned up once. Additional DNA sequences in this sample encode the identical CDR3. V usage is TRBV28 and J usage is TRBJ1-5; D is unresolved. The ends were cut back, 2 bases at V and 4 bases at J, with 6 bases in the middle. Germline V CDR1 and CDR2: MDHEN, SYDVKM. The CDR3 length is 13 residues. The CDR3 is CASSLLGNQPQHF. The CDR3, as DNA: TGTGCCAGCAGTTTACTGGGGAATCAGCCCCAGCATTTT. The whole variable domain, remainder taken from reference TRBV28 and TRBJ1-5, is DVKVTQSSRYLVKRTGEKVFLECVQDMDHENMFWYRQDPGLGLRLIYFSYDVKMKEKGDIPEGYSVSREKKERFSLILESASTNQTSMYLCASSLLGNQPQHFGDGTRLSIL.

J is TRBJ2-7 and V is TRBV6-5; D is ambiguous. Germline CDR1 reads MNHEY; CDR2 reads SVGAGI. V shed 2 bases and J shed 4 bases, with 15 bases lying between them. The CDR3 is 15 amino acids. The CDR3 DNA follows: TGTGCCAGCAGTTACAAAAACTCCCCGCCTTACGAGCAGTACTTC. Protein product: CASSYKNSPPYEQYF.

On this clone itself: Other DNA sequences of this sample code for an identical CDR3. The CDR3 spells CASSIAGDRTDTQYF. The CDR3 DNA sequence: TGCGCCAGCAGCATAGCGGGAGATAGGACAGATACGCAGTATTTT. The chain couples TRBV5-1 to TRBJ2-3; the match to TRBD2 covers 9 bases. The V and J ends lost 4 bases and 3 bases, in that order; junction bases with no gene match: 6. CDR1 and CDR2 (germline): SGHRS, YFSETQ. The CDR3 loop spans 15 amino acids.

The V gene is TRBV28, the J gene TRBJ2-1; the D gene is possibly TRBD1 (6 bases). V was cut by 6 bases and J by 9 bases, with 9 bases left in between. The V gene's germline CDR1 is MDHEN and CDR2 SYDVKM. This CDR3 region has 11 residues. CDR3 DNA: TGTGCCAGCAGGACAGGTTTTGAGCAGTTCTTC. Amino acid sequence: CASRTGFEQFF.

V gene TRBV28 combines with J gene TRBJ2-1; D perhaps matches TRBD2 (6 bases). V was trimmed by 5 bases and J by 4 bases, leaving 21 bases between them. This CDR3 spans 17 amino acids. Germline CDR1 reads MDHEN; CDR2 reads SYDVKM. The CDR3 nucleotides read TGTGCCAGCAGTCCGCTTGGGGCGGGATCCTTATACAATGAGCAGTTCTTC. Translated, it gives CASSPLGAGSLYNEQFF.

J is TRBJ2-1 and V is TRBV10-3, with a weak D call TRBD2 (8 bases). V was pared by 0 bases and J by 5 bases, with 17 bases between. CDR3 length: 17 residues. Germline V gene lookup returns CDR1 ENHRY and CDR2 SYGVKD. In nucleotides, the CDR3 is TGTGCCATCAGTGAGTCTCCGGGAGGGGGCCTCAACAATGAGCAGTTCTTC. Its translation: CAISESPGGGLNNEQFF.

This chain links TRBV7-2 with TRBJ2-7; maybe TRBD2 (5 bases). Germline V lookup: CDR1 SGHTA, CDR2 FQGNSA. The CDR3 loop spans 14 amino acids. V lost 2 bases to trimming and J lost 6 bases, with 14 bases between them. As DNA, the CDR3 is TGTGCCAGCAGCTTATCGGGAATCATAGGCGAGCAGTACTTC. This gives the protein CASSLSGIIGEQYF.

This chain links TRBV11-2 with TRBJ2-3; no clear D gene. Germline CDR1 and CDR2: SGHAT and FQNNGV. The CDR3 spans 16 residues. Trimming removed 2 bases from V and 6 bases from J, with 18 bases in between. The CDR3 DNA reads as TGTGCCAGCAGCTTATACTCGACCGGCCAGTCGGATACGCAGTATTTT. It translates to CASSLYSTGQSDTQYF.

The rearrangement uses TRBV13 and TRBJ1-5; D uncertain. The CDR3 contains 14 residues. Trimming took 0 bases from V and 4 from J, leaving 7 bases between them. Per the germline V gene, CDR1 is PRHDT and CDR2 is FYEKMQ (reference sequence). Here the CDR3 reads CASSLGPFNQPQHF. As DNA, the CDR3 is TGTGCCAGCAGCTTAGGTCCATTTAATCAGCCCCAGCATTTT.

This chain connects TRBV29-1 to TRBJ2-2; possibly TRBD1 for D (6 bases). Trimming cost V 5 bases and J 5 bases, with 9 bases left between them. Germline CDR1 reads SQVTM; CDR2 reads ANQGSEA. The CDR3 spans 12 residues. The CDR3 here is CSVSTGTGELFF. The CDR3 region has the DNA TGCAGCGTTTCAACAGGGACCGGGGAGCTGTTTTTT.

The CDR3 nucleotides are TGTGCCAGCAGCTTGCCGGGACAGGGGAAAGAAAAACTGTTTTTT. It codes for CASSLPGQGKEKLFF. The gene calls are TRBV28 and TRBJ1-4; 10 nucleotides line up with TRBD1. This CDR3 has 15 residues. From germline, CDR1 is MDHEN and CDR2 SYDVKM. Trimming took 6 bases from V and 8 from J; bases not matched to a gene: 9.

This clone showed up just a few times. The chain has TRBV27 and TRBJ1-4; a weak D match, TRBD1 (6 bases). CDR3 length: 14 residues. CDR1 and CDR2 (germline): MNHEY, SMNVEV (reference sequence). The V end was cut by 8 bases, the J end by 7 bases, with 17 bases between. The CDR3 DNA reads TGTGCCAGCGGGCCAGCAGGGGAGTTTGAAAAACTGTTTTTT. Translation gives CASGPAGEFEKLFF.